Described below is a single TCR beta chain sequence and its context. Its antigen is unknown. The data are from a study of graft-versus-host responses after intestinal transplantation. About the research overall: Every one of the recipients received anti-thymocyte globulin induction and afterwards took tacrolimus and steroids for about 3 years. Regarding the study as a whole: Individuals carrying graft-donor T cell macrochimerism showed high graft-versus-host to host-versus-graft clonal ratios in allografts.

V lost 11 bases, J lost 4 bases, and 20 bases lay in between. Per the germline V gene, CDR1 is MNHEY and CDR2 is SVGAGI. The CDR3 covers 14 residues. Profiling relied on immunoSEQ multiplex PCR, and the TCRdb table lists in-frame clones only, not all of them. The top ten clones hold over 0.15% of a sample with around 130,000 clones, approximately 90% of them seen once. This chain connects TRBV6-5 to TRBJ1-2; D perhaps matches TRBD1 (6 bases). The sample consisted of unstimulated CD4+ T cells sorted from spleen or lymph node cells, taken before intestinal transplant. The sequence derives from a human donor who received an intestinal transplant. Here the CDR3 DNA reads TGTGCCGGCGAGACACAGGGACATCCCTATGGCTACACCTTC. As protein: CAGETQGHPYGYTF.